A selection of T cell receptor beta chains follows, all from one sample in a study of shared clonotypes between healthy human individuals. Clones were read by immunoSEQ multiplex PCR, and TCRdb kept only the in-frame ones, dropping some. The data show over 2 million clones, 85% to 95% seen once. The specimen was naive CD4+ T cells from PBMCs. The source is a young man in good health. Some clones in this sample may be carry-over from other donors' samples. CDR3s include the opening cysteine and the closing phenylalanine or tryptophan. Fields, in order: CDR3 length, clone size, V gene, J gene, D gene, CDR3 protein, CDR3 DNA. The D gene is left open where the match is weak. The size of a clone is reported for some rows only, either as once, few or many, or as a class for expanded clones.

len: 13
abundance: .
v_gene: TRBV27
j_gene: TRBJ2-7
d_gene: TRBD1
CDR3aa: CASSSPKGQAWYF
CDR3nt: TGTGCCAGCTCCTCCCCTAAGGGACAGGCTTGGTACTTC

len: 13
abundance: .
v_gene: TRBV7-2
j_gene: TRBJ2-7
d_gene: TRBD2
CDR3aa: CASSYRNGGEQYF
CDR3nt: TGTGCCAGCAGCTACAGAAACGGGGGGGAGCAGTACTTC

len: 14
abundance: .
v_gene: TRBV6-1
j_gene: TRBJ2-3
d_gene: .
CDR3aa: CASSEISSTDTQYF
CDR3nt: TGTGCCAGCAGTGAAATCTCCAGCACAGATACGCAGTATTTT

len: 15
abundance: .
v_gene: TRBV7-7
j_gene: TRBJ2-7
d_gene: TRBD2
CDR3aa: CASSLGVGLAYEQYF
CDR3nt: TGTGCCAGCAGCTTAGGGGTCGGACTAGCGTACGAGCAGTACTTC

len: 14
abundance: .
v_gene: TRBV5-1
j_gene: TRBJ2-7
d_gene: .
CDR3aa: CASSRGGLVYEQYF
CDR3nt: TGCGCCAGCAGCAGGGGGGGCTTGGTCTACGAGCAGTACTTC

len: 13
abundance: .
v_gene: TRBV11-2
j_gene: TRBJ1-6
d_gene: .
CDR3aa: CASSFISNPPLHF
CDR3nt: TGTGCCAGCAGCTTTATCAGTAACCCACCCCTCCACTTT

len: 16
abundance: .
v_gene: TRBV5-1
j_gene: TRBJ2-5
d_gene: TRBD2
CDR3aa: CASSLLAGTSGETQYF
CDR3nt: TGCGCCAGCAGCCTACTAGCCGGGACTAGTGGGGAGACCCAGTACTTC

len: 15
abundance: once
v_gene: TRBV5-1
j_gene: TRBJ2-2
d_gene: .
CDR3aa: CASSFRDTNTGELFF
CDR3nt: TGCGCCAGCAGCTTCCGGGACACGAACACCGGGGAGCTGTTTTTT

len: 13
abundance: .
v_gene: TRBV5-1
j_gene: TRBJ2-3
d_gene: TRBD1
CDR3aa: CASSSHGGTGIYF
CDR3nt: TGCGCCAGCTCCTCGCATGGTGGGACAGGGATATATTTT

len: 13
abundance: .
v_gene: TRBV18
j_gene: TRBJ2-7
d_gene: .
CDR3aa: CASSPDTTYEQYF
CDR3nt: TGTGCCAGCTCACCCGACACAACCTACGAGCAGTACTTC

len: 14
abundance: .
v_gene: TRBV27
j_gene: TRBJ2-5
d_gene: TRBD1
CDR3aa: CASSRQGARETQYF
CDR3nt: TGTGCCAGCAGTCGGCAGGGGGCGCGAGAGACCCAGTACTTC

len: 13
abundance: .
v_gene: TRBV25-1
j_gene: TRBJ2-3
d_gene: .
CDR3aa: CASSEGLGDTQYF
CDR3nt: TGTGCCAGCAGTGAAGGCCTAGGGGATACGCAGTATTTT

len: 16
abundance: .
v_gene: TRBV28
j_gene: TRBJ2-3
d_gene: .
CDR3aa: CATKDLNRRSTDTQYF
CDR3nt: TGTGCCACCAAGGACCTGAACAGACGGAGCACAGATACGCAGTATTTT

len: 14
abundance: .
v_gene: TRBV18
j_gene: TRBJ1-2
d_gene: .
CDR3aa: CASSPPAGLYGYTF
CDR3nt: TGTGCCAGCTCACCCCCGGCTGGACTCTATGGCTACACCTTC

len: 16
abundance: .
v_gene: TRBV10-3
j_gene: TRBJ2-1
d_gene: TRBD2
CDR3aa: CAISDNLAGGGNEQFF
CDR3nt: TGTGCCATCAGTGACAATCTAGCGGGAGGTGGGAATGAGCAGTTCTTC

len: 14
abundance: once
v_gene: TRBV28
j_gene: TRBJ2-1
d_gene: TRBD2
CDR3aa: CASNSGGSYNEQFF
CDR3nt: TGTGCCAGCAACTCGGGAGGTTCCTACAATGAGCAGTTCTTC

len: 15
abundance: .
v_gene: TRBV11-2
j_gene: TRBJ2-7
d_gene: .
CDR3aa: CASSSRAGQGGEQYF
CDR3nt: TGTGCCAGCAGCTCGCGAGCTGGCCAAGGGGGGGAGCAGTACTTC

len: 14
abundance: .
v_gene: TRBV5-6
j_gene: TRBJ1-5
d_gene: .
CDR3aa: CASSFGGTIQPQHF
CDR3nt: TGTGCCAGCAGCTTTGGGGGGACAATTCAGCCCCAGCATTTT

len: 15
abundance: .
v_gene: TRBV7-2
j_gene: TRBJ2-7
d_gene: .
CDR3aa: CASSSRRTTFGEQYF
CDR3nt: TGTGCCAGCAGCTCCCGACGGACTACCTTCGGGGAGCAGTACTTC

len: 15
abundance: .
v_gene: TRBV6-5
j_gene: TRBJ2-7
d_gene: .
CDR3aa: CASRARDRTSYEQYF
CDR3nt: TGTGCCAGCAGGGCCCGGGACCGAACCTCCTACGAGCAGTACTTC

len: 13
abundance: .
v_gene: TRBV6-1
j_gene: TRBJ2-3
d_gene: .
CDR3aa: CASVTVNTDTQYF
CDR3nt: TGTGCCAGCGTAACCGTTAACACAGATACGCAGTATTTT

len: 14
abundance: .
v_gene: TRBV7-2
j_gene: TRBJ1-1
d_gene: .
CDR3aa: CASSFEGTGTEAFF
CDR3nt: TGTGCCAGCAGCTTTGAAGGGACGGGCACTGAAGCTTTCTTT

len: 18
abundance: .
v_gene: TRBV7-2
j_gene: TRBJ2-7
d_gene: .
CDR3aa: CASSSIQGERGAGYEQYF
CDR3nt: TGTGCCAGCAGCTCGATACAGGGCGAGAGGGGCGCCGGTTACGAGCAGTACTTC

len: 13
abundance: .
v_gene: TRBV19
j_gene: TRBJ2-7
d_gene: TRBD1
CDR3aa: CASSIGQGYEQYF
CDR3nt: TGTGCCAGTAGTATAGGACAGGGGTACGAGCAGTACTTC

len: 15
abundance: .
v_gene: TRBV7-8
j_gene: TRBJ2-1
d_gene: .
CDR3aa: CASSLVFGAYNEQFF
CDR3nt: TGTGCCAGCAGCTTAGTGTTCGGGGCCTACAATGAGCAGTTCTTC

len: 12
abundance: few
v_gene: TRBV21-1
j_gene: TRBJ1-5
d_gene: .
CDR3aa: CAGGVVNQPQHF
CDR3nt: TGTGCCGGGGGGGTGGTTAATCAGCCCCAGCATTTT

len: 15
abundance: .
v_gene: TRBV11-2
j_gene: TRBJ1-2
d_gene: .
CDR3aa: CASSIIDRTNYGYTF
CDR3nt: TGTGCCAGCAGCATAATCGACAGGACTAACTATGGCTACACCTTC

len: 15
abundance: .
v_gene: TRBV7-2
j_gene: TRBJ1-5
d_gene: TRBD1
CDR3aa: CASSSTGLSNQPQHF
CDR3nt: TGTGCCAGCAGCTCGACAGGGCTGAGCAATCAGCCCCAGCATTTT

len: 14
abundance: once
v_gene: TRBV19
j_gene: TRBJ2-5
d_gene: TRBD1
CDR3aa: CASSSSDRGETQYF
CDR3nt: TGTGCCAGTAGTTCTAGCGACAGGGGTGAGACCCAGTACTTC

len: 15
abundance: .
v_gene: TRBV2
j_gene: TRBJ2-5
d_gene: .
CDR3aa: CASTATGSRGETQYF
CDR3nt: TGTGCCAGCACTGCCACGGGTTCGAGGGGGGAGACCCAGTACTTC

len: 14
abundance: once
v_gene: TRBV27
j_gene: TRBJ2-1
d_gene: TRBD2
CDR3aa: CASTRLAGGNEQFF
CDR3nt: TGTGCCAGCACCCGACTAGCGGGAGGCAATGAGCAGTTCTTC

len: 13
abundance: .
v_gene: TRBV28
j_gene: TRBJ1-2
d_gene: .
CDR3aa: CASSLRVPRGYTF
CDR3nt: TGTGCCAGCAGCCTTCGGGTCCCCCGGGGCTACACCTTC

len: 17
abundance: .
v_gene: TRBV15
j_gene: TRBJ2-3
d_gene: TRBD2
CDR3aa: CATSRDRGGGISDTQYF
CDR3nt: TGTGCCACCAGCAGAGATCGGGGGGGAGGGATTTCGGATACGCAGTATTTT

len: 14
abundance: .
v_gene: TRBV4-1
j_gene: TRBJ2-7
d_gene: .
CDR3aa: CASSQVDSRYEQYF
CDR3nt: TGCGCCAGCAGCCAAGTGGACTCCCGCTACGAGCAGTACTTC

len: 16
abundance: .
v_gene: TRBV5-1
j_gene: TRBJ2-2
d_gene: .
CDR3aa: CASSFGDTLNTGELFF
CDR3nt: TGCGCCAGCAGCTTCGGAGACACGTTGAACACCGGGGAGCTGTTTTTT

len: 13
abundance: .
v_gene: TRBV6-5
j_gene: TRBJ2-7
d_gene: .
CDR3aa: CASRLGPPYEQYF
CDR3nt: TGTGCCAGTAGACTAGGGCCTCCCTACGAGCAGTACTTC

len: 11
abundance: once
v_gene: TRBV18
j_gene: TRBJ1-1
d_gene: .
CDR3aa: CASSRGDQAFF
CDR3nt: TGTGCCAGCTCCCGGGGGGATCAGGCTTTCTTT

len: 13
abundance: once
v_gene: TRBV6-1
j_gene: TRBJ2-1
d_gene: .
CDR3aa: CASSARPSGEQFF
CDR3nt: TGTGCCAGCAGTGCTCGACCCTCGGGGGAGCAGTTCTTC

len: 15
abundance: .
v_gene: TRBV9
j_gene: TRBJ2-3
d_gene: .
CDR3aa: CASSVQTGTTDTQYF
CDR3nt: TGTGCCAGCAGCGTACAGACGGGAACCACAGATACGCAGTATTTT

len: 18
abundance: .
v_gene: TRBV6-1
j_gene: TRBJ2-6
d_gene: .
CDR3aa: CASSDSGRGFSGANVLTF
CDR3nt: TGTGCCAGCAGTGATTCGGGACGGGGATTCTCTGGGGCCAACGTCCTGACTTTC

len: 12
abundance: .
v_gene: TRBV7-2
j_gene: TRBJ2-5
d_gene: .
CDR3aa: CASSLLQETQYF
CDR3nt: TGTGCCAGCAGCTTACTCCAAGAGACCCAGTACTTC

len: 15
abundance: .
v_gene: TRBV5-4
j_gene: TRBJ2-7
d_gene: TRBD2
CDR3aa: CASSLSGTSGIEQYF
CDR3nt: TGTGCCAGCAGCTTGTCCGGGACTAGCGGGATCGAGCAGTACTTC

len: 16
abundance: .
v_gene: TRBV7-8
j_gene: TRBJ1-1
d_gene: .
CDR3aa: CASSFAPAGVNTEAFF
CDR3nt: TGTGCCAGCAGCTTCGCGCCGGCGGGGGTGAACACTGAAGCTTTCTTT

len: 16
abundance: .
v_gene: TRBV28
j_gene: TRBJ2-7
d_gene: .
CDR3aa: CASSWEVAGNSYEQYF
CDR3nt: TGTGCCAGCAGTTGGGAGGTGGCAGGGAACTCCTACGAGCAGTACTTC

len: 13
abundance: .
v_gene: TRBV6-5
j_gene: TRBJ2-7
d_gene: .
CDR3aa: CASKQGPTYEQYF
CDR3nt: TGTGCCAGCAAACAGGGACCGACCTACGAGCAGTACTTC